This TCR beta chain was captured by sequencing in a study of siplizumab effects on memory and regulatory T cells. Findings and caveats of the study: The authors mapped only a minor fraction of alloreactive clones to unstimulated subsets. Alloreactive sequences tracing back to unstimulated CD4+ memory cells were significantly reduced by siplizumab. Memory T cells appeared less diverse than naive cells, which seemed to contribute substantially to alloresponse.

Concerning this clone itself: Its target is unknown.

The assay looked at 80,000 to 100,000 TCR templates in each sample. Assay used: immunoSEQ multiplex PCR; TCRdb lists only in-frame clones, some missing. This table holds 85,000 to 95,000 clones, 94% found once. CDR1 and CDR2 from the germline V gene are MNHEY and SVGAGI. The CDR3 consists of 12 residues. Trimming cost V 8 bases and J 5 bases, with 9 bases left between them. V is TRBV6-5 and J is TRBJ1-4; D is ambiguous. This receptor was obtained from a human donor in good health. The source material was non-Treg CD4+ T cells sorted from blood. The CDR3 nucleotides read TGTGCCAGCGGAGGGCGGAATGAAAAACTGTTTTTT. Translation: CASGGRNEKLFF.